Presented here are 15 T cell receptor beta chains from one specimen sequenced in a study of blood T cell repertoires in COVID-19. Repertoires were generated with immunoSEQ multiplex PCR, while TCRdb's copy carries only in-frame clones and drops some. The sample comprises around 310,000 clones, around 91% of which are singletons, and over 9% rests with the top ten. The sequenced sample consisted of PBMCs or T cells enriched from blood (not recorded which). The source of these receptors is a woman aged 40 to 49 who had recovered from COVID-19.

The genes are TRBV28 and TRBJ2-1; TRBD1 matches 9 bases. Germline assignment: CDR1 MDHEN and CDR2 SYDVKM. V trimming: 6 bases; J trimming: 6 bases; junction bases outside the gene matches: 9. The CDR3 is 15 amino acids. For the CDR3, the DNA is TGTGCCAGCAGCCCCGGGACAGGGTATTCCAATGAGCAGTTCTTC. Amino acid sequence: CASSPGTGYSNEQFF.

This sequence joins TRBV14 and TRBJ2-5; TRBD1 agrees at 10 bases. Germline trimming cut 1 base from V and 5 bases from J; bases unmatched to any gene: 4. The germline gives CDR1 SGHDN, CDR2 FVKESK. This CDR3 is 15 amino acids long. Here the CDR3 reads CASSQGDRGHETQYF. In DNA form, the CDR3 reads TGTGCCAGCAGCCAAGGAGACAGGGGGCACGAGACCCAGTACTTC. Based on the CDR3 plus reference TRBV14 and TRBJ2-5, the full variable domain is EAGVTQFPSHSVIEKGQTVTLRCDPISGHDNLYWYRRVMGKEIKFLLHFVKESKQDESGMPNNRFLAERTGGTYSTLKVQPAELEDSGVYFCASSQGDRGHETQYFGPGTRLLVL.

The chain combines TRBV6-5 with TRBJ1-2; D uncertain. CDR3 length: 15 residues. Trimming left V 5 bases short and J 4 bases short, with 17 bases between. CDR1 MNHEY and CDR2 SVGAGI come from the germline V gene. In DNA, the CDR3 is TGTGCCAGCAGTCTATCCCCACCCGGTCCCTATGGCTACACCTTC. The encoded protein is CASSLSPPGPYGYTF.

The chain employs TRBV7-3 and TRBJ1-1, with D tentatively TRBD1 (6 bases). This CDR3 is 14 amino acids long. From germline, CDR1 is SGHTA and CDR2 FQGTGA. Trimming left V 4 bases short and J 6 bases short, with 15 bases between. The CDR3 DNA follows: TGTGCCAGCAGCTCACAGGGAGATGGCGCTGAAGCTTTCTTT. Translation gives CASSSQGDGAEAFF.

This clone was seen just once. V is TRBV7-2 and J is TRBJ2-1; 9 positions match TRBD2. The V gene end was trimmed by 6 bases and the J gene end by 9 bases; junction bases not matched to a gene: 15. The CDR3 consists of 16 residues. Germline CDR1 SGHTA, CDR2 FQGNSA. DNA of the CDR3: TGTGCCAGCAGATCCCTTCGGGGCGGGAGGGAAGGTGAGCAGTTCTTC. It codes for CASRSLRGGREGEQFF. The full variable domain, completed using reference TRBV7-2 and TRBJ2-1, is GAGVSQSPSNKVTEKGKDVELRCDPISGHTALYWYRQSLGQGLEFLIYFQGNSAPDKSGLPSDRFSAERTGGSVSTLTIQRTQQEDSAVYLCASRSLRGGREGEQFFGPGTRLTVL.

This sequence joins TRBV12-3 or TRBV12-4 and TRBJ2-7; perhaps TRBD1 as D (6 bases). Trimming took off 5 bases at V and 2 bases at J, with 10 bases between the two ends. CDR3 length: 13 amino acids. CDR3 nucleotide sequence: TGTGCCAGCAGTGGACAGTATACCTACGAGCAGTACTTC. This translates into CASSGQYTYEQYF.

This chain connects TRBV28 to TRBJ1-2, with D uncertain. The CDR3 totals 15 residues. V was shortened by 3 bases and J by 4 bases, with 15 bases between the two germline ends. CDR1 and CDR2 from the germline V gene are MDHEN and SYDVKM. The CDR3 DNA follows: TGTGCCAGCAGTTTTGCAGGCACAGCCTCCTATGGCTACACCTTC. Translated: CASSFAGTASYGYTF.

J is TRBJ1-1 and V is TRBV5-1, with a tentative D call TRBD1 (5 bases). The CDR3 covers 16 residues. V was pared by 2 bases and J by 6 bases, with 20 bases between. CDR1 SGHRS and CDR2 YFSETQ come from the germline V gene. CDR3 in DNA: TGCGCCAGCAGCTTAATTTCGGCAGGGTTAACGCCTGAAGCTTTCTTT. Its translation is CASSLISAGLTPEAFF.

The V call is TRBV9, the J call TRBJ2-1, with D possibly TRBD2 on 5 matching bases. The CDR3 is made up of 13 amino acids. Per germline, CDR1 SGDLS and CDR2 YYNGEE. The germline V and J ends were trimmed by 0 bases and 8 bases, with 9 bases remaining between them. CDR3 in DNA: TGTGCCAGCAGCGTAGGTCGGGGTGATGAGCAGTTCTTC. Amino acids: CASSVGRGDEQFF.

The chain joins TRBV18 to TRBJ1-2; TRBD1 aligns across 8 bases. The junction had 6 bases not matched to a gene; V was cut back by 2 bases and J by 4 bases. The CDR3 sequence is 15 residues long. Germline lookup yields CDR1 KGHSH and CDR2 LQKENI. DNA for the CDR3: TGTGCCAGCTCACCAGGCGGACAGGGAGCCTATGGCTACACCTTC. Protein sequence: CASSPGGQGAYGYTF.

The V call is TRBV5-6, the J call TRBJ2-7, with unresolved D. The CDR3 runs to 14 residues. Between the trimmed V and J ends, which lost 0 bases and 6 bases, there was a span of 13 bases. CDR1 and CDR2 (germline): SGHDT, YYEEEE. The CDR3 sequence is CASSLAAVSGEQYF. As DNA, the CDR3 is TGTGCCAGCAGCTTGGCCGCAGTGTCGGGCGAGCAGTACTTC.

On this clone: The identical CDR3 is also encoded by other nucleotide sequences in the sample. V and J are TRBV19 and TRBJ2-1; 7 nucleotides match TRBD2. This CDR3 has 15 residues. CDR1 LNHDA and CDR2 SQIVND come from the germline V gene (reference sequence). V lost 3 bases and J lost 2; bases outside the gene matches: 4. CDR3 sequence: CASSISGLTYNEQFF. CDR3 nucleotide sequence: TGTGCCAGTAGTATTAGCGGGCTTACCTACAATGAGCAGTTCTTC.

This chain joins TRBV5-1 and TRBJ1-1, with a weak D call TRBD1 (5 bases). Trimming took 3 bases from V and 8 from J, leaving 20 bases between them. The germline V gene encodes CDR1 SGHRS and CDR2 YFSETQ. The CDR3 consists of 15 residues. In nucleotides, the CDR3 is TGCGCCAGCAGCTCAGAGACAGTGGCCTTACAAGAAGCTTTCTTT. Amino acids: CASSSETVALQEAFF.

This chain joins TRBV4-3 and TRBJ2-3, with 7 bases lining up with TRBD2. After removal of 0 bases from V and 2 bases from J, the junction contained 8 bases not matched to a gene. Looked up from germline, CDR1 is LGHNA and CDR2 is YSLEER. There are 17 residues in the CDR3. The CDR3 reads CASSQDVAGVTTDTQYF. CDR3 nucleotides: TGCGCCAGCAGCCAAGATGTTGCGGGGGTTACCACAGATACGCAGTATTTT.

The V gene is TRBV5-8, the J gene TRBJ1-6; D remains ambiguous. Germline CDR1 is SGHTS and CDR2 is YDEGEE. This CDR3 has 15 residues. The V gene lost 2 bases and the J gene lost 1 base, with 7 bases spanning the gap. CDR3 protein: CASSFPGSYNSPLHF. The DNA for the CDR3 is TGTGCCAGCAGCTTCCCCGGGTCCTATAATTCACCCCTCCACTTT.